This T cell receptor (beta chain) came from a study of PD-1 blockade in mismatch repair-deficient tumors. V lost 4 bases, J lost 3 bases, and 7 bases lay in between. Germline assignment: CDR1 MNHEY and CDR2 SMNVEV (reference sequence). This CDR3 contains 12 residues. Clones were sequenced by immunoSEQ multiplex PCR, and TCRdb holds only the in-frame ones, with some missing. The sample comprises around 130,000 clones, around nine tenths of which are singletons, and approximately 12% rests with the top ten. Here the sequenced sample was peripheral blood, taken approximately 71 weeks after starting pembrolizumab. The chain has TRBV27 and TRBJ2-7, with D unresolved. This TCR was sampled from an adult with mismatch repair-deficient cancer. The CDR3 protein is CASSSTGYEQYF. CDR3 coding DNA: TGTGCCAGCAGTTCGACGGGCTACGAGCAGTACTTC.